The 8 T cell receptor beta chains below come from one sample, sequenced in a study of T-cell reconstitution after alpha-beta-depleted transplantation in children. A TCRbeta library incorporating unique molecular identifiers was prepared. In TCRdb, the PCR reads were re-called with MiXCR into one record per CDR3 protein. This table has roughly 280,000 distinct CDR3 sequences, under 14% appearing once. The input for sequencing was peripheral blood, taken 180 days after TCRalphabeta/CD19-depleted stem cell transplant. These TCRs come from a male patient aged 2 to 10 who had a stem cell transplant for chronic granulomatous disease, so the T cells may come from the graft donor.

The chain links TRBV30 to TRBJ1-6, with a possible D match to TRBD1 (5 bases). V was cut by 0 bases and J by 7 bases, with 13 bases left in between. CDR3 length equals 15 residues. Per the germline V gene, CDR1 is GTSNPN and CDR2 is SVGIG (reference sequence). CDR3 in DNA: TGTGCCTGGAGTGTACGGGGCAGGTGGAATTCACCCCTCCACTTT. Protein: CAWSVRGRWNSPLHF.

As for this clonotype: A much larger clone differs by one base, so this may be a read error. This chain links TRBV28 with TRBJ1-1, with D perhaps TRBD1 (5 bases). CDR1 MDHEN and CDR2 SYDVKM come from the germline V gene. This CDR3 comprises 14 residues. The CDR3 protein is CAISQIPGRSEAFF. The DNA for the CDR3 is TGTGCCATCAGTCAAATACCGGGACGGAGTGAAGCTTTCTTT.

There are many counts of this clonotype. This CDR3 reads CASKRTGGNNSPLHF. CDR3 nucleotide sequence: TGTGCCAGCAAAAGGACAGGGGGAAATAATTCACCCCTCCACTTT. V gene TRBV12-3 or TRBV12-4 combines with J gene TRBJ1-6; the match to TRBD1 covers 10 bases. Trimming took 7 bases from V and 5 from J; bases not matched to a gene: 5. The CDR3 spans 15 residues.

The sample holds many counts of this clonotype. The chain has TRBV4-1 and TRBJ2-1; 8 bases fit TRBD1. J was trimmed by 6 bases and V by 4 bases; bases with no gene match: 14. Germline V lookup: CDR1 MGHRA, CDR2 YSYEKL. The CDR3 spans 17 residues. The CDR3, as DNA: TGCGCCAGCAGCCCATACCCCAGGACAGGGTCGTTCAATGAGCAGTTCTTC. Amino acid sequence: CASSPYPRTGSFNEQFF.

This clonotype has at least ten counts. This sequence joins TRBV5-1 and TRBJ1-1; D not certain. Between the trimmed V and J ends, which lost 4 bases and 1 base, there was a span of 8 bases. The CDR3 has 13 amino acids. Germline CDR1 and CDR2: SGHRS and YFSETQ. The CDR3 region has the DNA TGCGCCAGCAGCAGAGAAGCGAACACTGAAGCTTTCTTT. Translation gives CASSREANTEAFF.

This clonotype was counted ten times or more. The chain employs TRBV15 and TRBJ2-1, with TRBD2 matching over 12 bases. With 4 bases clipped from V and 5 bases from J, the junction kept 6 bases outside the gene matches. In germline, CDR1 is LNHNV, CDR2 YYDKDF (reference sequence). The CDR3 consists of 16 residues. In DNA, the CDR3 is TGTGCCACCAGCAAAGGACTAGCGGGGTCAAACAATGAGCAGTTCTTC. It codes for CATSKGLAGSNNEQFF.

This clonotype was seen only a few times. The J gene is TRBJ1-1, the V gene TRBV10-3; 12 bases align to TRBD1. CDR3 size: 18 residues. CDR1 is ENHRY and CDR2 is SYGVKD in the germline V gene. J gave up 0 bases and V 3 bases, and 8 bases lay outside the gene matches. The CDR3 coding sequence is TGTGCCATCAGTGACTGGGACAGGGGGCATCCTATGAACACTGAAGCTTTCTTT. It encodes CAISDWDRGHPMNTEAFF.

Many counts were recorded for this clonotype. V gene TRBV28 combines with J gene TRBJ2-5; D remains unclear. CDR3 length: 13 residues. V gave up 2 bases and J gave up 4 bases, with 8 bases separating them. Looked up from germline, CDR1 is MDHEN and CDR2 is SYDVKM. This CDR3 is CASSLISRETQYF. The CDR3 DNA is TGTGCCAGCAGTTTAATTAGTCGAGAGACCCAGTACTTC.